The clone carrying this TCR beta chain showed up just once. These data belong to a study of technical replicates of blood from several donors. The CDR3 sequence is 15 residues long. The germline gives CDR1 MDHEN, CDR2 SYDVKM. Trimming took 5 bases from V and 1 from J; bases not matched to a gene: 4. The protocol was immunoSEQ multiplex PCR, while the TCRdb copy is restricted to in-frame clones and leaves out a portion. The data contain tens of thousands of clones, more than 95% of them singletons. Material for sequencing was T cells isolated from PBMCs. The genes are TRBV28 and TRBJ2-7, with 11 positions matching TRBD2. The clonotype was recovered from a human donor in good health. The CDR3 spells CASSELAGGSYEQYF. The CDR3 bases are TGTGCCAGCAGTGAATTAGCGGGAGGGTCCTACGAGCAGTACTTC.